The entry that follows covers one TCR beta chain sequence. This clone's antigen is unknown. No much larger clone exists at a distance of one base, and base qualities are not known. This entry is derived from a study of T-cell memory formation after mild COVID-19 (dated by TCRdb to the early 2020s). Regarding the study in general: TCR sequence clusters from the two donors were found to be largely donor specific. In two donors, T-cell clones that expanded and contracted after mild COVID-19 were tracked by sequencing TCRalpha and TCRbeta repertoires over time. Two young, previously healthy adult volunteers, one female and one male, were included in the cohort.

What the work shows at the level of the full study, not this receptor alone: Contracting CD4+ clones were found mainly in CM and EM memory subsets, while CD8+ clones were enriched in EMRA. SARS-CoV-2 specificity of the second-wave clones peaking on day 37 was not confirmed. The detection of some responding clones in pre-infection memory suggests that pre-existing cross-reactive memory T cells joined the SARS-CoV-2 response. Balanced CD4/CD8 phenotypes were observed for clones contracting from day 15 to 85, whereas a bias towards CD4+ was observed for a second wave of clones expanding from day 15 to 37. Only a couple of mild cases were covered by the study, and larger cohorts that include severe cases with pre-infection samples were considered necessary.

Trimming removed 6 bases from V and 1 base from J, leaving 15 bases between the germline ends. Reading from cysteine to phenylalanine, the CDR3 counts 15 amino acids. Of all the DNA, just the CDR3 is kept, 45 bases in frame from base 1. For CDR1 and CDR2, the germline V gene lists MNHEY and SVGAGI. Ficoll-Paque density gradient centrifugation was used to isolate PBMCs. The run used an Illumina NovaSeq 6000. TCRalpha and TCRbeta cDNA libraries were constructed by 5'RACE with constant-segment primers, with sample barcodes and unique molecular identifiers being introduced. Trizol reagent was used to extract RNA from every sample. Amplification of the libraries took two PCR steps, and the second step added a second sample barcode plus Illumina TruSeq adapters. The libraries were sequenced on an Illumina NovaSeq using 2 x 150 bp paired-end reads. In the source study's methods: Reads were demultiplexed and collapsed into UMI-guided consensus sequences with migec v1.2.7. Using mixcr v2.1.11, the UMI consensuses were aligned to TRA and TRB V and J templates and assembled into clonotypes. A clonotype was counted as expanded or contracted only when both edgeR and NoisET called the clonotype significant, with the noise models trained on biological replicates. For edgeR calls, the cutoffs were a false discovery rate-adjusted p below 0.01 and a log2 fold-change threshold of 1. As an exploratory analysis of dynamics, max-normalized trajectories of the 1000 most abundant clonotypes were examined with PCA combined with hierarchical clustering. Separately sequenced CD4+ and CD8+ repertoires were used to assign the CD4 or CD8 phenotype of responding clones. TCRdb trimmed the raw reads at Q25, called clones with MiXCR and kept productive beta chains. All rows with the same CDR3 protein become a single entry with the most common DNA and genes. The V and J calls here are based on TCRdb, not the publication. Counted in this sample were approximately 500,000 distinct CDR3 sequences; 20% to 25% of them appeared once. Around 12% of the sample is taken by the ten largest.

The clonotype comes from an adult woman who had mild COVID-19 (a few samples of this study predate the infection). The sample titles of this study are shuffled in the database, so cell type and time point are left out; the donor was told from shared clones. Sequences were obtained from PBMCs or a T cell subset sorted from them (not recorded which). This chain is built from TRBV6-5 and TRBJ1-1, with TRBD1 as a weak D call on 6 bases. The bases read TGTGCCAGCAGACGAACGGACAGACCGAACACTGAAGCTTTCTTT. Its protein reads: CASRRTDRPNTEAFF.